The present T cell receptor beta chain was sequenced within a study of Graves' ophthalmopathy and Graves' hyperthyroidism. Study in general: A follow-up of 18 months without ophthalmopathy meant that hyperthyroidism was stable.

About this clonotype: Its antigen is currently unknown.

Clinical symptoms, serum thyroxine, TRAb, thyroid ultrasound and orbital computed tomography formed the basis of diagnosis. As the template, RNA transcripts were used to amplify TCR beta CDR3 regions. RT-PCR with HTBI primers came first, then second-round multiplex PCR. TCRdb reprocessed the multiplex PCR reads with MiXCR, giving one entry per CDR3 protein. The repertoire consists of approximately 1.2 million distinct CDR3 sequences, with 35% to 40% occurring once and the leading ten covering 11%. General observations from the study: Classification of ophthalmopathy versus stable hyperthyroidism by a 13-signature model yielded about 90% sensitivity and approximately 79% specificity. A majority of expanded thyroid clonotypes exceeding 0.001 frequency were likewise present in blood.

The source is an adult man with Graves' hyperthyroidism. Sequenced: peripheral blood or thyroid tissue (not recorded which).

CDR3: CASSQWPFGRTEAFF. In nucleotides, the CDR3 is TGTGCCAGCAGCCAATGGCCCTTCGGGCGAACTGAAGCTTTCTTT. The chain is built from TRBV3-1 and TRBJ1-1; D remains ambiguous. CDR1 and CDR2 (germline): LGHDT, YNNKEL (reference sequence). The CDR3 sequence is 15 residues long. V gave up 2 bases and J gave up 5 bases, with 15 bases separating them. Filled out from reference TRBV3-1 and TRBJ1-1, the complete variable domain reads DTAVSQTPKYLVTQMGNDKSIKCEQNLGHDTMYWYKQDSKKFLKIMFSYNNKELIINETVPNRFSPKSPDKAHLNLHINSLELGDSAVYFCASSQWPFGRTEAFFGQGTRLTVV.